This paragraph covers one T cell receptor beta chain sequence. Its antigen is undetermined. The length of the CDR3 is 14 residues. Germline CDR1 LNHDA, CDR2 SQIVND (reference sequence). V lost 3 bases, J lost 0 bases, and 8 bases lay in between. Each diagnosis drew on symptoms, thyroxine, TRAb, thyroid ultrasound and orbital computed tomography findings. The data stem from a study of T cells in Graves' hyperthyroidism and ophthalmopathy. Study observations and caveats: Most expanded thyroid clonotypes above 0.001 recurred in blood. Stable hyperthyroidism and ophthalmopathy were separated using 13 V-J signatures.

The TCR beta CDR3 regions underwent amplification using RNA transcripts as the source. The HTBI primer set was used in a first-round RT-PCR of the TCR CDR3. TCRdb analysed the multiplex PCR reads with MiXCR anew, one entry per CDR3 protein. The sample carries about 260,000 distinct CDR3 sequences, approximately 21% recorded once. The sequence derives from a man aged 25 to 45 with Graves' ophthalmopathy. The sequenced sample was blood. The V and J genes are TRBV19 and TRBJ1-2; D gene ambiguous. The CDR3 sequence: CASSIGNSNYGYTF. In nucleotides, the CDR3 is TGTGCCAGTAGTATCGGGAACTCTAACTATGGCTACACCTTC.